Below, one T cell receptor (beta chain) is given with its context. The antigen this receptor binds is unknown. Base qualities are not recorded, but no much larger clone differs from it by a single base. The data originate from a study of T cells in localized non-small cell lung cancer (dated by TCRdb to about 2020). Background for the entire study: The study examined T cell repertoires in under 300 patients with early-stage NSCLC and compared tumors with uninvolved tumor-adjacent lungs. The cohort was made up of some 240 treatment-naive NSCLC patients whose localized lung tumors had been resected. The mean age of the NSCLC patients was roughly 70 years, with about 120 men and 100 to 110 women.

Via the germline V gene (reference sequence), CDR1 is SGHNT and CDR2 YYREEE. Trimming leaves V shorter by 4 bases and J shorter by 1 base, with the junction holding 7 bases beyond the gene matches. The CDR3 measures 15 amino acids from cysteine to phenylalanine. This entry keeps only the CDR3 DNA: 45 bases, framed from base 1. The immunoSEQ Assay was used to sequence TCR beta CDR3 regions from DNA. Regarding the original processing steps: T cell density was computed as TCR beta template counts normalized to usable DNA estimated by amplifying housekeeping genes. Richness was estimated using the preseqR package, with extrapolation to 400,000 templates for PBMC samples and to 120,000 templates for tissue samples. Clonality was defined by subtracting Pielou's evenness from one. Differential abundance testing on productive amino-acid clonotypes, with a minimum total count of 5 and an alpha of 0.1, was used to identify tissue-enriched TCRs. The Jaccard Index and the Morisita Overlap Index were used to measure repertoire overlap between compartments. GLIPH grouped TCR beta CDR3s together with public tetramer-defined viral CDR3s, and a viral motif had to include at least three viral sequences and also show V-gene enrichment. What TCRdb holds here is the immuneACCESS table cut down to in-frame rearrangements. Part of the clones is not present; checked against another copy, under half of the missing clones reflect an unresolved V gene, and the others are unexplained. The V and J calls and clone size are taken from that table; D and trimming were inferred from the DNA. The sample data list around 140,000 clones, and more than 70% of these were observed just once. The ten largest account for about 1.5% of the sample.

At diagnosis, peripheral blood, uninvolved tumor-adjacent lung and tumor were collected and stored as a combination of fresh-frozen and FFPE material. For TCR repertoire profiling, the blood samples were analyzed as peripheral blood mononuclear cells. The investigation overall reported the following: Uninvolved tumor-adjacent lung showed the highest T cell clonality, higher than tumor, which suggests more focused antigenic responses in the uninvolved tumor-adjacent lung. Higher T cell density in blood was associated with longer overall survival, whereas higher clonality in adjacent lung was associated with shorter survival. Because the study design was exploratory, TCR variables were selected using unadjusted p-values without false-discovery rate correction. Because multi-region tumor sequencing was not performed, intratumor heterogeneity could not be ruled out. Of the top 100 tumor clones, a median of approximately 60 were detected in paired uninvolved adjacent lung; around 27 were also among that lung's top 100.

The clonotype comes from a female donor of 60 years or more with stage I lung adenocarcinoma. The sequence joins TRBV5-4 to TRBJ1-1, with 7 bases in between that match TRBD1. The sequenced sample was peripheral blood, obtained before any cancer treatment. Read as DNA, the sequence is TGTGCCAGCAGCGAGTACAGGGGCCAGAACACTGAAGCTTTCTTT. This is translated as CASSEYRGQNTEAFF.